These 18 T cell receptor beta chains share one sample of origin, sequenced in a study of blood T cell repertoires in COVID-19. TCRdb's copy holds only in-frame clones and misses some; the assay was immunoSEQ multiplex PCR. The top ten clones hold 15% of a sample with about 180,000 clones, around 84% of them seen once. The sample comprised PBMCs or T cells enriched from blood (not recorded which). The receptors were gathered from a man aged 50 to 60 who had recovered from COVID-19.

The V and J genes are TRBV7-2 and TRBJ2-5, with D perhaps TRBD2 (5 bases). This CDR3 comprises 15 residues. Trimming removed 2 bases at V and 7 bases at J, with 17 bases between. Germline loops: CDR1 SGHTA, CDR2 FQGNSA. The CDR3 bases are TGTGCCAGCAGCTTATCTTCGGGATCACGGACGACCCAGTACTTC. Protein sequence: CASSLSSGSRTTQYF.

The chain has TRBV27 and TRBJ1-2; 8 bases map to TRBD1. Germline loops: CDR1 MNHEY, CDR2 SMNVEV (reference sequence). V dropped 6 bases and J dropped 3; count of bases not matched to a gene: 15. This CDR3 region has 17 residues. As DNA, the CDR3 is TGTGCCAGCAGCACCCTCGACAGGGGCCAAACTGACTATGGCTACACCTTC. Translation gives CASSTLDRGQTDYGYTF.

This sequence joins TRBV7-9 and TRBJ2-5; 14 bases fit TRBD2. The CDR3 is made up of 17 amino acids. Trimming took 4 bases from V and 5 from J; bases not matched to a gene: 9. CDR1 and CDR2 (germline): SEHNR, FQNEAQ (reference sequence). The CDR3 here is CASSSGLAGVLGETQYF. The CDR3 nucleotides read TGTGCCAGCAGCTCGGGACTAGCGGGGGTGCTCGGGGAGACCCAGTACTTC.

This chain connects TRBV6-4 to TRBJ2-2, with a possible D match to TRBD1 (5 bases). Trimming left V 5 bases short and J 1 base short, with 17 bases between. CDR3 size: 17 residues. Germline V gene data show CDR1 as MRHNA and CDR2 as SNTAGT. This chain's CDR3 is CASSRSGSGQNTGELFF. CDR3 nucleotides: TGTGCCAGCAGTAGAAGTGGTTCAGGACAGAACACCGGGGAGCTGTTTTTT.

This sequence joins TRBV6-5 and TRBJ2-3; D might be TRBD2 (5 bases). The CDR3 is made up of 12 amino acids. The germline gives CDR1 MNHEY, CDR2 SVGAGI. The V and J ends lost 6 bases and 5 bases respectively, with 9 bases between them. The CDR3 DNA follows: TGTGCCAGCAGGACTGCGGGAGATACGCAGTATTTT. This encodes CASRTAGDTQYF.

This rearrangement joins TRBV9 to TRBJ2-7; TRBD1 aligns across 9 bases. The CDR3 runs 15 residues. The ends lost 3 bases at V and 5 bases at J; junction bases unmatched: 9. Per germline, CDR1 SGDLS and CDR2 YYNGEE. The CDR3 is CASSDSGTGPHEQYF. In DNA, the CDR3 is TGTGCCAGCAGCGACTCCGGGACAGGGCCCCACGAGCAGTACTTC.

The V call is TRBV7-6, the J call TRBJ1-6; 10 bases line up with TRBD1. V lost 6 bases to trimming and J lost 7 bases; unmatched junction nucleotides: 6. The CDR3 contains 15 residues. Per germline, CDR1 SGHVS and CDR2 FNYEAQ. CDR3 in amino acids: CASSQRTGGNSPLHF. The CDR3, as DNA: TGTGCCAGCAGTCAAAGGACAGGGGGGAATTCACCCCTCCACTTT.

For this clone: This specimen includes other DNA sequences encoding the same CDR3. Here the CDR3 DNA reads TGCGCCAGCAGCTTGGCAGGGGGCTCTGGAAACACCATATATTTT. It encodes CASSLAGGSGNTIYF. The chain recombines TRBV5-1 with TRBJ1-3, with TRBD1 matching 7 bases. Germline CDR1 and CDR2: SGHRS and YFSETQ. CDR3 length equals 15 residues. V shed 0 bases, J shed 0 bases, and the junction held 0 bases outside the gene matches.

The chain uses TRBV24-1 and TRBJ1-6; 7 nucleotides line up with TRBD1. The ends lost 0 bases at V and 5 bases at J; junction bases unmatched: 6. The germline V gene has CDR1 KGHDR and CDR2 SFDVKD. This CDR3 is 17 amino acids long. In DNA, the CDR3 is TGTGCCACCAGTGATTTGCACGCAGGGGGAAATAATTCACCCCTCCACTTT. It is translated as CATSDLHAGGNNSPLHF.

The gene calls are TRBV30 and TRBJ2-7; the D is unclear. V lost 0 bases, J lost 4 bases, and 13 bases lay in between. Per the germline V gene, CDR1 is GTSNPN and CDR2 is SVGIG (reference sequence). The CDR3 extends over 14 amino acids. The CDR3 loop is CAWSVLPGRYEQYF. CDR3 sequence (DNA): TGTGCCTGGAGTGTGCTGCCAGGAAGGTACGAGCAGTACTTC. Full variable domain (remainder filled in from reference TRBV30 and TRBJ2-7): SQTIHQWPATLVQPVGSPLSLECTVEGTSNPNLYWYRQAAGRGLQLLFYSVGIGQISSEVPQNLSASRPQDRQFILSSKKLLLSDSGFYLCAWSVLPGRYEQYFGPGTRLTVT.

V usage is TRBV19 and J usage is TRBJ2-7; D ambiguous. Between the trimmed V and J ends, which lost 4 bases and 0 bases, there was a span of 10 bases. CDR3 size: 14 residues. CDR1 is LNHDA, CDR2 SQIVND, per germline (reference sequence). The CDR3, as DNA: TGTGCCAGTAGTACCCTCGTCAGCTCCTACGAGCAGTACTTC. Amino acids: CASSTLVSSYEQYF. Using reference TRBV19 and TRBJ2-7 for the parts outside the CDR3, the full variable domain is DGGITQSPKYLFRKEGQNVTLSCEQNLNHDAMYWYRQDPGQGLRLIYYSQIVNDFQKGDIAEGYSVSREKKESFPLTVTSAQKNPTAFYLCASSTLVSSYEQYFGPGTRLTVT.

Points on this clone: Germline and junction disagree at one end, which may indicate a read error. V is TRBV6-5 and J is TRBJ1-3, with D perhaps matching TRBD1 (5 bases). Germline CDR1 and CDR2: MNHEY and SVGAGI. The CDR3 is made up of 14 amino acids. This CDR3 reads CASTYLGPGNTIYF. The CDR3 bases are TGTGCCAGCACTTACTTGGGGCCAGGAAACACCATATATTTT.

The chain links TRBV4-1 to TRBJ2-7; TRBD1 matches 7 bases. The CDR3 has 15 amino acids. V lost 1 base to trimming and J lost 5 bases; unmatched junction nucleotides: 8. The V gene's germline CDR1 is MGHRA and CDR2 YSYEKL. The chain's CDR3 is CASSQGQGKVNEQYF. The CDR3, as DNA: TGCGCCAGCAGCCAAGGACAGGGTAAGGTGAACGAGCAGTACTTC.

This sequence joins TRBV7-8 and TRBJ1-4, with a possible D match to TRBD1 (6 bases). V lost 4 bases and J lost 8, with 11 bases in between. The CDR3 is made up of 13 amino acids. Germline CDR1 SGHVS, CDR2 FQNEAQ. CDR3 loop: CASSSRGGEKLFF. The CDR3 bases are TGTGCCAGCAGCTCGCGAGGGGGAGAAAAACTGTTTTTT. The full variable domain, rest sourced from reference TRBV7-8 and TRBJ1-4, is GAGVSQSPRYKVAKRGQDVALRCDPISGHVSLFWYQQALGQGPEFLTYFQNEAQLDKSGLPSDRFFAERPEGSVSTLKIQRTQQEDSAVYLCASSSRGGEKLFFGSGTQLSVL.

CDR3 in DNA: TGTGCCAGCAGTGATCGGTTCACCGGGGAGCTGTTTTTT. This gives the protein CASSDRFTGELFF. The J gene is TRBJ2-2, the V gene TRBV6-1; D is ambiguous. CDR3 length equals 13 residues. Trimming cost V 3 bases and J 4 bases, with 6 bases left between them. Germline V gene data show CDR1 as MNHNS and CDR2 as SASEGT.

This clone was recorded once. The chain is built from TRBV19 and TRBJ1-3, with 9 bases identical to TRBD1. Germline CDR1 LNHDA, CDR2 SQIVND (reference sequence). V shed 5 bases and J 0 bases; nucleotides not matched to a gene: 8. The CDR3 totals 17 residues. Written as DNA, the CDR3 is TGTGCCAGTAGTCCGTGGGGACAGGGCAGCTCTGGAAACACCATATATTTT. Translating it yields CASSPWGQGSSGNTIYF.

This rearrangement joins TRBV19 to TRBJ1-3, with TRBD1 matching 7 bases. J was trimmed by 0 bases and V by 4 bases; bases with no gene match: 6. This CDR3 is 16 amino acids long. Per germline, CDR1 LNHDA and CDR2 SQIVND (reference sequence). The CDR3 DNA reads as TGTGCCAGTAGTACGTCCGGGACAGTCTCTGGAAACACCATATATTTT. Encoded protein: CASSTSGTVSGNTIYF. Drawing the rest from reference TRBV19 and TRBJ1-3, the complete variable domain is DGGITQSPKYLFRKEGQNVTLSCEQNLNHDAMYWYRQDPGQGLRLIYYSQIVNDFQKGDIAEGYSVSREKKESFPLTVTSAQKNPTAFYLCASSTSGTVSGNTIYFGEGSWLTVV.

The chain recombines TRBV9 with TRBJ2-7; TRBD2 agrees at 7 bases. Germline V gene sequence: CDR1 SGDLS, CDR2 YYNGEE. Trimming cost V 2 bases and J 7 bases; bases outside gene matches: 9. The CDR3 is made up of 14 amino acids. The DNA for the CDR3 is TGTGCCAGCAGCGTCGGCGGGGGAACGTATGAGCAGTACTTC. Translated, it gives CASSVGGGTYEQYF.